This T cell receptor (beta chain) was found in a study of shared clonotypes between healthy human individuals. Data came from immunoSEQ multiplex PCR; TCRdb stores just in-frame clones and leaves some out. The repertoire holds almost 750,000 clones, with roughly two thirds as singletons. V was pared by 4 bases and J by 4 bases, with 6 bases of the junction left unmatched. The CDR3 covers 14 residues. Germline V gives CDR1 KGHSH, CDR2 LQKENI. The sequence came from a woman aged 25 to 45 in good health. The chain employs TRBV18 and TRBJ1-1, with 7 bases aligning to TRBD1. Sequencing used memory CD4+ T cells sorted from blood. Subset specified: CD45RA-negative fraction. CDR3 sequence (DNA): TGTGCCAGCTCACGATCGACAGGGTCCACTGAAGCTTTCTTT. Translating it yields CASSRSTGSTEAFF.